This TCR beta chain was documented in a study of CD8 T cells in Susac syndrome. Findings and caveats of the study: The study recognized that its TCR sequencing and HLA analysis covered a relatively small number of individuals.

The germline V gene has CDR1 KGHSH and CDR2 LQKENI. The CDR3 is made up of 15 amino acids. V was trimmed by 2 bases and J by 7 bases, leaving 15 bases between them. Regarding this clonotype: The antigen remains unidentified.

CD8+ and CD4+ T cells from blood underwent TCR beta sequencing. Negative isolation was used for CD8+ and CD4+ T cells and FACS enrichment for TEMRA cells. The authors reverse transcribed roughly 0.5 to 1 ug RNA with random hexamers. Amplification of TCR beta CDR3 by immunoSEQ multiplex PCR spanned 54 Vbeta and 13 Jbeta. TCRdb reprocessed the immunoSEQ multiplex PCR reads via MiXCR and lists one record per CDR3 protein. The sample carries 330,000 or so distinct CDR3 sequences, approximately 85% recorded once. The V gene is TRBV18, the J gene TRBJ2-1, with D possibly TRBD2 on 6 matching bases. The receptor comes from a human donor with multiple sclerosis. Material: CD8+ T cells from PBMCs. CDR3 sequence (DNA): TGTGCCAGCTCACCAGGACGGGAGATGAGAAATGAGCAGTTCTTC. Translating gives CASSPGREMRNEQFF.